Listed below are T cell receptor beta chains from one sample, sequenced in a study of shared clonotypes between healthy human individuals. Data came from immunoSEQ multiplex PCR; TCRdb stores just in-frame clones and leaves some out. The sample contains approximately 720,000 clones, just over 90% of which appear only once. Material for sequencing was naive CD8+ T cells sorted from blood. All receptors come from a man aged 25 to 40 in good health. The CDR3 runs from the conserved cysteine through the conserved F or W. The D gene is left open where the match is weak. Rows may omit the clone size; those that give it use once, few, many or a size class.

TRBV2	TRBD1	NA	TRBJ1-2	TGTGCCAGCAGGGACAGGGGTAGTAGCTATGGCTACACCTTC	CASRDRGSSYGYTF
TRBV9	NA	NA	TRBJ2-4	TGTGCCAGCAGTCCCAGCAGGGAGACCAAAAACATTCAGTACTTC	CASSPSRETKNIQYF
TRBV7-9	NA	few	TRBJ1-1	TGTGCCAGCAGTCAATCAATTGCAGGAGTCTATGAAGCTTTCTTT	CASSQSIAGVYEAFF
TRBV4-3	NA	once	TRBJ1-5	TGCGCCAGCAGCCAAGGGGCGTTTCATAGCAATCAGCCCCAGCATTTT	CASSQGAFHSNQPQHF
TRBV7-3	NA	NA	TRBJ1-1	TGTGCCAGCAGCTTAGAGGCAGGGTCCCCTGAATCCAAGGCTTTCTTT	CASSLEAGSPESKAFF
TRBV29-1	NA	NA	TRBJ2-7	TGCAGCGTTGTCTATAGCACCGACTCGGGAGAGCAGTACTTC	CSVVYSTDSGEQYF
TRBV9	NA	NA	TRBJ1-2	TGTGCCAGCAGCAACCAGGTTGGGTGGGGCGATGGCTACACCTTC	CASSNQVGWGDGYTF
TRBV7-8	TRBD2	NA	TRBJ2-1	TGTGCCAGCAGCTTAAGACTAGCGGGAGAATACAATGAGCAGTTCTTC	CASSLRLAGEYNEQFF
TRBV7-2	NA	NA	TRBJ2-7	TGTGCCAGCACCGGGTCCTACGAGCAGTACTTC	CASTGSYEQYF
TRBV5-1	TRBD2	NA	TRBJ2-1	TGCGCCAGCAGCCCCCCAGCGGGGGGGAATGAGCAGTTCTTC	CASSPPAGGNEQFF
TRBV7-9	NA	NA	TRBJ2-1	TGTGCCAGCACCCAAATTGGCGGGGAGCCTTACAATGAGCAGTTCTTC	CASTQIGGEPYNEQFF
TRBV27	NA	NA	TRBJ2-3	TGTGCCAGCAGTTCGTTGAGACGTATAGGGAAACCGACAGATACGCAGTATTTT	CASSSLRRIGKPTDTQYF
TRBV27	TRBD2	NA	TRBJ2-7	TGTGCCAGCACTAGCGGGAGTCGGTACGAGCAGTACTTC	CASTSGSRYEQYF
TRBV7-2	TRBD2	NA	TRBJ2-1	TGTGCCAGCAGCTCATTAGCGGGAGCTCCGAGCAATGAGCAGTTCTTC	CASSSLAGAPSNEQFF
TRBV19	NA	NA	TRBJ2-1	TGTGCCAGTAGTACGGACGGTACGCCTAATGAGCAGTTCTTC	CASSTDGTPNEQFF
TRBV7-9	NA	few	TRBJ1-5	TGTGCCAGCAGCTTAGAGACAGATCAGCCCCAGCATTTT	CASSLETDQPQHF
TRBV27	TRBD2	NA	TRBJ2-1	TGTGCCAGCAGTTTATACACAGCGGCGGGACTAGCAAATAATGAGCAGTTCTTC	CASSLYTAAGLANNEQFF
TRBV2	NA	NA	TRBJ2-3	TGTGCCACCTTGTCCCAAGATACGCAGTATTTT	CATLSQDTQYF
TRBV27	NA	NA	TRBJ2-7	TGTGCCAGCAGTTTTGGCACAGGTTCTTACGAGCAGTACTTC	CASSFGTGSYEQYF
TRBV30	TRBD1	NA	TRBJ1-4	TGTGCCTGGGCAACCGGGACAGGAGATGAAAAACTGTTTTTT	CAWATGTGDEKLFF
TRBV30	NA	NA	TRBJ2-1	TGTGCCTGGAGTCTTGGAATGAGGAATGAGCAGTTCTTC	CAWSLGMRNEQFF
TRBV6-1	TRBD1	NA	TRBJ2-7	TGTGCCAGCACCAACAGGGGGCAAAGCTACGAGCAGTACTTC	CASTNRGQSYEQYF
TRBV19	NA	NA	TRBJ1-5	TGTGCCAGTAGACCCCATCGGGGGGCTATGGATCAGCCCCAGCATTTT	CASRPHRGAMDQPQHF
TRBV6-5	TRBD1	NA	TRBJ2-7	TGTGCCAGCAGTTCACAGGGGGCGGTAAAGTACTTC	CASSSQGAVKYF
TRBV4-3	NA	few	TRBJ2-7	TGCGCCAGCAGCCAAGTGTGGAGTGCGTCCTACGAGCAGTACTTC	CASSQVWSASYEQYF
TRBV7-8	TRBD2	NA	TRBJ2-7	TGTGCCAGCAGCCGTGGGACTAGCGGGGCCGAGCAGTACTTC	CASSRGTSGAEQYF
TRBV28	NA	NA	TRBJ2-7	TGTGCCAGCAGTTTGACTCCGGCCTACGAGCAGTACTTC	CASSLTPAYEQYF
TRBV4-1	NA	NA	TRBJ2-1	TGCGCCAGCAGTACAGAAACACCCGATGAGCAGTTCTTC	CASSTETPDEQFF
TRBV10-3	NA	NA	TRBJ1-1	TGTGCCATCAGTGAGCGTACAGGGAACACTGAAGCTTTCTTT	CAISERTGNTEAFF
TRBV7-9	TRBD2	NA	TRBJ2-1	TGTGCCAGCAGCTTAGAGGGTAGCGGGAGGCCCCCGGATGAGCAGTTCTTC	CASSLEGSGRPPDEQFF
TRBV21-1	NA	NA	TRBJ2-4	TGTGCCAGCAGCAAAGACAGGACAAGGGTAGCCAAAAACATTCAGTACTTC	CASSKDRTRVAKNIQYF
TRBV7-9	TRBD1	NA	TRBJ1-1	TGTGCCAGCAGCTCGACCGCCAGGGACAGGGGCACTGAAGCTTTCTTT	CASSSTARDRGTEAFF
TRBV7-9	TRBD2	NA	TRBJ2-1	TGTGCCAGCAGCTTACTAGCGGGTTCCAATGAGCAGTTCTTC	CASSLLAGSNEQFF
TRBV7-7	TRBD1	NA	TRBJ2-2	TGTGCTAGCCAGGCCGGGACAGAGAACACCGGGGAGCTGTTTTTT	CASQAGTENTGELFF
TRBV28	TRBD1	NA	TRBJ2-7	TGTGCCAGCAGTGCCATGGCACCCGGGACAGGCTACTTCGAGCAGTACTTC	CASSAMAPGTGYFEQYF
TRBV5-1	TRBD1	NA	TRBJ2-1	TGCGCCAGCAGCCTACCGACAGGGGGGGGCTCCTACAATGAGCAGTTCTTC	CASSLPTGGGSYNEQFF
TRBV27	TRBD2	once	TRBJ2-7	TGTGCCAGCAGTTTAGCGGGACTATTGGACGAGCAGTACTTC	CASSLAGLLDEQYF
TRBV5-6	NA	NA	TRBJ2-2	TGTGCCTCGGCGGGCACGAACACCGGGGAGCTGTTTTTT	CASAGTNTGELFF
TRBV11-2	TRBD1	NA	TRBJ2-2	TGTGCCAGCAGCTTAGTCCAGGGGGCTACCGGGGAGCTGTTTTTT	CASSLVQGATGELFF
TRBV27	TRBD2	NA	TRBJ2-7	TGTGCCAGCAGTTTTCGTAGCGGGAGCGGGTACGAGCAGTACTTC	CASSFRSGSGYEQYF
TRBV10-1	TRBD2	NA	TRBJ2-1	TGCGCCAGCAATTCAGCGGTAGCGGGAGGGCCGCGGCAGTTCTTC	CASNSAVAGGPRQFF
TRBV10-3	NA	NA	TRBJ2-5	TGTGCCATCAGTGAACGAGGGCGGGGGACCCAGTACTTC	CAISERGRGTQYF
TRBV4-1	TRBD1	NA	TRBJ2-7	TGCGCCAGCAGCCAGTCACAGGGGGAGCAGTACTTC	CASSQSQGEQYF
TRBV11-2	NA	NA	TRBJ1-1	TGTGCCACCAGAGGAATAGGGGGGCACACTGAAGCTTTCTTT	CATRGIGGHTEAFF
TRBV5-1	TRBD2	NA	TRBJ2-1	TGCGCCAGCAGCTTAGGACTAGCAGGCGATGAGCAGTTCTTC	CASSLGLAGDEQFF
TRBV5-1	NA	NA	TRBJ2-3	TGCGCCAGCTGCGTATGGGGGAGCACAGATACGCAGTATTTT	CASCVWGSTDTQYF
TRBV19	NA	NA	TRBJ1-2	TGTGCCAGTAGGGGAGAGTATGGCTACACCTTC	CASRGEYGYTF
TRBV13	NA	NA	TRBJ2-6	TGTGCCAGCAGCTTAGGCGAGGATTTTTCTGGGGCCAACGTCCTGACTTTC	CASSLGEDFSGANVLTF
TRBV4-1	TRBD2	NA	TRBJ2-3	TGCGCCAGCAGCTTATCACCCACGCCAGCGGGAGGCACAGATACGCAGTATTTT	CASSLSPTPAGGTDTQYF
TRBV7-6	NA	NA	TRBJ2-7	TGTGCCAGCAGCTCCGTGGGGCCGGATTACGAGCAGTACTTC	CASSSVGPDYEQYF
TRBV5-6	NA	NA	TRBJ2-1	TGTGCCAGCAGCTTGGGACTGGCGGAGGCTGTCAATGAGCAGTTCTTC	CASSLGLAEAVNEQFF
TRBV11-2	NA	NA	TRBJ2-1	TGTGCCAGCAGCCCACGGGGCCTTGAGCAGTTCTTC	CASSPRGLEQFF
TRBV19	NA	NA	TRBJ1-5	TGTGCCAGTAGCACCGGGATAAACTATCAGCCCCAGCATTTT	CASSTGINYQPQHF